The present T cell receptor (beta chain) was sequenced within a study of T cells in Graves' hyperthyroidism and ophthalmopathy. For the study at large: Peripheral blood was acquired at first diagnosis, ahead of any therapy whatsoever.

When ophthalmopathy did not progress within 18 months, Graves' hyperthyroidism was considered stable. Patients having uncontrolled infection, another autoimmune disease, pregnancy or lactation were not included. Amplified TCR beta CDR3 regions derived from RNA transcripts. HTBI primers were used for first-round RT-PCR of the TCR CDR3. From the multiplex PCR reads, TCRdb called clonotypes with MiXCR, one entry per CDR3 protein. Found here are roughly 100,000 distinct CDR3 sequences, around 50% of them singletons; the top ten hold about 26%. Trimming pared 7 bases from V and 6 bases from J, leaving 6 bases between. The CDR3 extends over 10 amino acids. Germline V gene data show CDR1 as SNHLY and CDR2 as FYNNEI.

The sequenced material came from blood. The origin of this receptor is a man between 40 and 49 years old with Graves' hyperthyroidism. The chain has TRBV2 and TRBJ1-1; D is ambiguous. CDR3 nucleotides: TGTGCCAGCAAGGTAGCTGAAGCTTTCTTT. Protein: CASKVAEAFF.